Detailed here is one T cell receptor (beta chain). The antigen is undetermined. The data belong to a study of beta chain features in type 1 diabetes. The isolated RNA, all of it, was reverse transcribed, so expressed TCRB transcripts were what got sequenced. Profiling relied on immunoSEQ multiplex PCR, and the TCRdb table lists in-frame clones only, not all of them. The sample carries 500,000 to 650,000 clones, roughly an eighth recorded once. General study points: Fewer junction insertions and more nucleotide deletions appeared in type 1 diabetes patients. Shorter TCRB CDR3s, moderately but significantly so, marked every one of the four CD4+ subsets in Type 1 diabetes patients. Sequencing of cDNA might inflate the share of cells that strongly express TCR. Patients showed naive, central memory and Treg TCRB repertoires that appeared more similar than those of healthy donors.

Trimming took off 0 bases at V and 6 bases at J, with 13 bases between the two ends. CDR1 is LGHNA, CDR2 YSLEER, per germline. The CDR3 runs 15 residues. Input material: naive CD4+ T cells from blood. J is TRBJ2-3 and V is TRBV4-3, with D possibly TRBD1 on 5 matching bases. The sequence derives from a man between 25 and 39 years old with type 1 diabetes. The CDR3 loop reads CASSQDSQGYDTQYF. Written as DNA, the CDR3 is TGCGCCAGCAGCCAAGATAGTCAGGGTTACGATACGCAGTATTTT.